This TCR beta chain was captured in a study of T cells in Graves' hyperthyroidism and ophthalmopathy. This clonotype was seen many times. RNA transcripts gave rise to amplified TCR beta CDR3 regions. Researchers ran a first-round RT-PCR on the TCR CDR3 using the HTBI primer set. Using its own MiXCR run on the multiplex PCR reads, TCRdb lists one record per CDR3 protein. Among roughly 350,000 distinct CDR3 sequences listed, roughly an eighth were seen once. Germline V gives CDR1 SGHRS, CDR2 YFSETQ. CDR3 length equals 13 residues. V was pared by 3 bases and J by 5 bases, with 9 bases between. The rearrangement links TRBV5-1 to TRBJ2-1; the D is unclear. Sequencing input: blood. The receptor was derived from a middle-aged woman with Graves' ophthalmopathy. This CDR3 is CASSYGSDNEQFF. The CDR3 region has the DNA TGCGCCAGCAGCTATGGATCGGACAATGAGCAGTTCTTC.